The text below deals with one TCR beta chain. These data belong to a study of blood T cell repertoires in COVID-19. CDR3 length equals 18 residues. The V and J ends lost 4 bases and 2 bases, in that order; junction bases with no gene match: 13. CDR1 and CDR2 from the germline V gene are MRHNA and SNTAGT. In the source study's methods: Quantification of nucleated cells was approximated via reference gene primer amplification. Sequencing used immunoSEQ multiplex PCR; TCRdb keeps in-frame clones, though not all of them. For V, J and clone size, that table is used; D and trimming come from the DNA. The table has about 370,000 clones, around 89% seen once; the top ten hold around 3%.

V gene TRBV6-4 combines with J gene TRBJ2-1, with 8 bases fitting TRBD2. Sequencing used peripheral blood. The clonotype originates from a woman between 25 and 40 years old with COVID-19, enrolled during active disease. Written as DNA, the CDR3 is TGTGCCAGCAGTGCCATCCAGTCGGGACTAGGGGCCTACAATGAGCAGTTCTTC. This codes for CASSAIQSGLGAYNEQFF.